This passage covers 4 T cell receptor beta chains from one sample sequenced in a study of tumor-infiltrating lymphocytes in primary liver carcinoma. Both RNA and DNA were isolated together from about 20-30 mg of bulk tissue that had not been sorted. Starting material of 500 ng total RNA yielded TCR beta cDNA via a constant-region primer. A slightly modified ARM-PCR protocol with three nested multiplex PCR rounds produced these TCR beta libraries. The study ran its first two PCR rounds for about 11 cycles each, using TRBV1-TRBV30 forward primers and a C-beta reverse primer. TCRdb reanalysed the multiplex PCR reads using MiXCR and keeps one entry per CDR3 protein. The sample consists of 25,000 to 35,000 distinct CDR3 sequences, about 82% of them appearing once. Sequenced: liver tumor tissue from sampling region 5. Subset denoted: tumor region T5, tumor centre. The receptor source for this set is a middle-aged man with primary liver carcinoma and hepatitis B virus infection.

Remarks on this clonotype: One junction end does not reproduce the germline sequence, and a read error may be involved. The CDR3 coding sequence is TGTGCCAGCAGCATAGATATCCTAGCGGGAATGAATGAGCAGTTCTTC. Translation: CASSIDILAGMNEQFF. The chain joins TRBV11-2 to TRBJ2-1; 9 positions match TRBD2. CDR3 size: 16 residues. From germline, CDR1 is SGHAT and CDR2 FQNNGV. Full variable domain (remainder filled in from reference TRBV11-2 and TRBJ2-1): EAGVAQSPRYKIIEKRQSVAFWCNPISGHATLYWYQQILGQGPKLLIQFQNNGVVDDSQLPKDRFSAERLKGVDSTLKIQPAKLEDSAVYLCASSIDILAGMNEQFFGPGTRLTVL.

In this sample, this clonotype turned up many times. V and J are TRBV6-2 or TRBV6-3 and TRBJ2-2; perhaps TRBD1 as D (5 bases). Germline lookup yields CDR1 MNHEY and CDR2 SVGEGT. The V end was cut by 5 bases, the J end by 7 bases, with 11 bases between. The CDR3 covers 13 residues. CDR3 protein: CASSPQGGGELFF. CDR3 DNA: TGTGCCAGCAGTCCGCAGGGCGGCGGGGAGCTGTTTTTT.

This sequence joins TRBV29-1 and TRBJ2-3; D is unclear. CDR1 SQVTM and CDR2 ANQGSEA come from the germline V gene. Deletions cut 3 bases from V and 1 base from J, with 11 bases between. The CDR3 has 14 amino acids. In DNA form, the CDR3 reads TGCAGCGTTGATACGCAAGGTCGCACAGATACGCAGTATTTT. Translating it yields CSVDTQGRTDTQYF.

Worth noting for this clonotype: Sequence at one end of the junction differs from germline and may be a read error. CDR3 region: CAGSLGLAGVKNEQFF. As DNA, the CDR3 is TGTGCCGGCAGCTTGGGACTAGCGGGAGTAAAGAATGAGCAGTTCTTC. V and J are TRBV5-8 and TRBJ2-1, with 14 bases that match TRBD2. Germline lookup yields CDR1 SGHTS and CDR2 YDEGEE. The CDR3 contains 16 residues. Complete variable domain (other parts from reference TRBV5-8 and TRBJ2-1): EAGVTQSPTHLIKTRGQQATLRCSPISGHTSVYWYQQALGLGLQFLLWYDEGEERNRGNFPPRFSGRQFPNYSSELNVNALELEDSALYLCAGSLGLAGVKNEQFFGPGTRLTVL.